The rows below give T cell receptor beta chains drawn from one sample of a study of OX40 agonist ivuxolimab in advanced cancers. The data were produced by immunoSEQ multiplex PCR, yet TCRdb's version contains in-frame clones alone and is incomplete. The sample holds 70,000 or so clones; 80% to 90% are singletons and the top ten take approximately 2.3%. This material consisted of CD4+ or CD8+ T cells sorted from blood, taken in a trial of the OX40 agonist ivuxolimab. The origin of the receptors is an adult with an advanced solid tumor such as melanoma, head and neck, liver or kidney cancer. CDR3s include the opening cysteine and the closing phenylalanine or tryptophan. D genes are given only for firm matches. Size values are once, few and many counts, or a class for expanded clones, and some rows have none.

>TRBJ1-6|TRBV4-3|once|NA|13
CASSQEGSSPLHF
TGCGCCAGCAGCCAAGAGGGTTCGTCACCCCTCCACTTT
>TRBJ2-5|TRBV12-2|NA|NA|14
CASRLGLSGETQYF
TGTGCAAGTCGCTTAGGACTTAGTGGAGAGACCCAGTACTTC
>TRBJ2-6|TRBV5-4|NA|NA|14
CASSFMAGANVLTF
TGTGCCAGCAGCTTCATGGCCGGGGCCAACGTCCTGACTTTC
>TRBJ2-1|TRBV5-1|once|TRBD2|15
CASSLSGGREVEQFF
TGCGCCAGCAGCTTAAGTGGGGGGCGGGAGGTTGAGCAGTTCTTC
>TRBJ2-3|TRBV19|NA|NA|16
CASSIAARRSTDTQYF
TGTGCCAGTAGTATAGCGGCCAGGCGGTCCACAGATACGCAGTATTTT
>TRBJ1-2|TRBV11-2|NA|NA|12
CASSATRDGYTF
TGTGCCAGCAGCGCTACACGGGATGGCTACACCTTC
>TRBJ2-3|TRBV2|NA|NA|14
CASTISPSGDTQYF
TGTGCCAGCACTATTAGCCCCTCCGGAGATACGCAGTATTTT
>TRBJ2-1|TRBV28|NA|NA|13
CASSSTPGGEQFF
TGTGCCAGCAGTTCAACTCCAGGCGGTGAGCAGTTCTTC
>TRBJ1-5|TRBV5-6|NA|NA|17
CASSPKSCTLCNQPQHF
TGTGCCAGCAGCCCGAAAAGTTGTACCCTCTGCAATCAGCCCCAGCATTTT
>TRBJ2-3|TRBV11-2|NA|TRBD2|17
CASSLRGAGGSTDTQYF
TGTGCCAGCAGCTTGAGGGGAGCGGGGGGCAGCACAGATACGCAGTATTTT
>TRBJ2-3|TRBV6-5|NA|TRBD2|15
CASSRSGSRTDTQYF
TGTGCCAGCAGTCGTAGCGGGAGTAGAACAGATACGCAGTATTTT
>TRBJ1-1|TRBV21-1|NA|NA|16
CASSKVKTGANTEAFF
TGTGCCAGCAGCAAAGTAAAGACAGGAGCGAACACTGAAGCTTTCTTT
>TRBJ1-2|TRBV10-3|NA|NA|14
CAISDPKQNYGYTF
TGTGCCATCAGTGACCCAAAACAGAACTATGGCTACACCTTC
>TRBJ1-5|TRBV2|NA|NA|12
CASDNSNQPQHF
TGTGCCAGCGACAATAGCAATCAGCCCCAGCATTTT
>TRBJ2-7|TRBV6-6|NA|TRBD2|14
CASRRLAGSYEQYF
TGTGCCAGCAGGCGACTAGCGGGATCCTACGAGCAGTACTTC
>TRBJ2-3|TRBV9|NA|NA|13
CASNPSNTDTQYF
TGTGCCAGCAACCCTTCGAACACAGATACGCAGTATTTT
>TRBJ2-5|TRBV28|NA|NA|14
CASSLSASRTAQYF
TGTGCCAGCAGTCTATCCGCTTCCCGGACAGCTCAGTACTTC
>TRBJ2-5|TRBV28|NA|TRBD2|14
CASSLAGGFETQYF
TGTGCCAGCAGTTTAGCGGGAGGGTTCGAGACCCAGTACTTC
>TRBJ2-7|TRBV5-1|NA|TRBD2|14
CASSAGEAGGEQYF
TGCGCCAGCAGCGCAGGTGAGGCGGGAGGCGAGCAGTACTTC
>TRBJ1-1|TRBV2|NA|TRBD1|16
CASSEALQGANTEAFF
TGTGCCAGCAGTGAAGCGCTTCAGGGGGCGAACACTGAAGCTTTCTTT
>TRBJ1-2|TRBV2|NA|NA|15
CASSEGLGRSYGYTF
TGTGCCAGCAGTGAAGGTCTGGGGCGGAGCTATGGCTACACCTTC
>TRBJ2-2|TRBV11-2|NA|NA|14
CASTPGVFLGELFF
TGTGCCAGCACCCCGGGCGTGTTCCTCGGGGAGCTGTTTTTT
>TRBJ1-1|TRBV6-1|NA|NA|11
CATKAWGEAFF
TGTGCCACCAAGGCCTGGGGTGAAGCTTTCTTT
>TRBJ2-3|TRBV7-2|NA|TRBD2|16
CASSLALAGGPDTQYF
TGTGCCAGCAGCTTAGCCCTAGCGGGAGGGCCCGATACGCAGTATTTT
>TRBJ2-7|TRBV12-1|NA|NA|15
CASSVRQGVTYEQYF
TGTGCCAGCAGCGTCCGACAGGGGGTTACCTACGAGCAGTACTTC
>TRBJ1-3|TRBV10-2|NA|TRBD1|16
CASSEPTRGSGNTIYF
TGCGCCAGCAGTGAGCCCACCAGGGGGTCAGGAAACACCATATATTTT
>TRBJ2-7|TRBV11-1|NA|TRBD1|17
CASSPRASGTAVYEQYF
TGTGCCAGCAGCCCCCGGGCATCCGGGACAGCCGTATACGAGCAGTACTTC
>TRBJ2-5|TRBV7-3|NA|TRBD2|13
CASSSLAEETQYF
TGTGCCAGCAGCTCACTAGCGGAAGAGACCCAGTACTTC